A single sample is the source of the 24 T cell receptor beta chains below, sequenced in a study of shared clonotypes between healthy human individuals. Profiled with immunoSEQ multiplex PCR; TCRdb holds only in-frame clones, not every one. The sample shows over 850,000 clones, 75% to 85% of them seen only once. Sequenced sample: memory CD4+ T cells from PBMCs. The subset was: CD45RA-negative fraction. Receptor source: a man aged 18 to 29 in good health. Some clones in this sample may be carry-over from other donors' samples.

The V gene is TRBV11-3, the J gene TRBJ2-2; tentatively, D is TRBD1 or TRBD2 (5 bases each). Germline values: CDR1 SGHNT, CDR2 YENEEA. The ends were cut back, 5 bases at V and 6 bases at J, with 7 bases in the middle. This CDR3 region has 12 residues. This chain's CDR3 is CASSRGPGELFF. The CDR3, as DNA: TGTGCCAGCAGCCGGGGACCCGGGGAGCTGTTTTTT.

The gene calls are TRBV28 and TRBJ1-1; a possible D gene is TRBD1 (6 bases). With 6 bases removed from V and 5 bases from J, the gap between germline ends came to 16 bases. CDR1 is MDHEN, CDR2 SYDVKM, per germline. The CDR3 is 14 amino acids. Here the CDR3 reads CASSITGFSTEAFF. The CDR3 coding sequence is TGTGCCAGCAGCATAACAGGGTTTTCGACTGAAGCTTTCTTT.

V and J are TRBV6-1 and TRBJ2-2, with 12 bases lining up with TRBD2. Per the germline V gene, CDR1 is MNHNS and CDR2 is SASEGT. The CDR3 covers 18 residues. V shed 1 base, J shed 6 bases, and the junction held 9 bases outside the gene matches. The CDR3 region has the DNA TGTGCCAGCAGTGAAGTCCTAGCGGGAGGGCCAAGCTCCGGGGAGCTGTTTTTT. Translated, it gives CASSEVLAGGPSSGELFF.

As to this clone: A much more abundant neighbour one base away suggests this may be a read error. Other DNA sequences in this specimen translate into the identical CDR3. This chain links TRBV7-2 with TRBJ1-1, with D uncertain. Trimming removed 3 bases at V and 1 base at J, with 6 bases between. Germline CDR1 and CDR2: SGHTA and FQGNSA. The length of the CDR3 is 13 residues. CDR3 loop: CASSFRANTEAFF. The DNA for the CDR3 is TGTGCCAGCAGCTTTCGGGCGAACACTGAAGCTTTCTTT.

As to this clone: This sequence may be a read error, since a much larger clone differs from it by one base. This chain uses TRBV5-6 with TRBJ2-2; D call uncertain. The germline V gene encodes CDR1 SGHDT and CDR2 YYEEEE. V was cut by 2 bases and J by 4 bases, with 3 bases left in between. The CDR3 has 12 residues. The CDR3 loop reads CASSFGTGELFF. The CDR3, as DNA: TGTGCCAGCAGCTTCGGCACCGGGGAGCTGTTTTTT.

Note on this clone: The sample holds other DNA sequences that translate to the same CDR3. This chain joins TRBV27 and TRBJ1-5, with D perhaps matching TRBD1 (5 bases). The germline gives CDR1 MNHEY, CDR2 SMNVEV (reference sequence). The CDR3 is made up of 15 amino acids. V shed 2 bases and J shed 1 base, with 9 bases lying between them. In DNA, the CDR3 is TGTGCCAGCAGTTTAAATGGGGGAAGCAATCAGCCCCAGCATTTT. Encoded protein: CASSLNGGSNQPQHF.

The gene calls are TRBV6-5 and TRBJ2-3; no firm D call. Germline CDR1 and CDR2: MNHEY and SVGAGI. Trimming shortened V by 4 bases and J by 2 bases, and 10 bases separated the two germline ends. The CDR3 has 14 residues. The CDR3 sequence: CASSFPIYTDTQYF. In DNA form, the CDR3 reads TGTGCCAGCAGTTTCCCCATATACACAGATACGCAGTATTTT.

The gene calls are TRBV6-5 and TRBJ2-5; D gene unclear. Germline CDR1 and CDR2: MNHEY and SVGAGI. Trimming removed 7 bases from V and 7 bases from J, with 16 bases in between. The CDR3 runs to 13 residues. This CDR3 reads CASTRGESGTQYF. DNA for the CDR3: TGTGCCAGCACCCGTGGCGAATCGGGGACCCAGTACTTC.

The V gene is TRBV6-1, the J gene TRBJ1-2; 7 bases agree with TRBD1. Looked up from germline, CDR1 is MNHNS and CDR2 is SASEGT. Losses at the gene ends were 2 bases for V and 6 bases for J; bases not matched to a gene: 9. This CDR3 comprises 15 residues. The CDR3 protein is CASSERYGQEDGYTF. The CDR3 coding sequence is TGTGCCAGCAGTGAAAGGTACGGACAGGAGGATGGCTACACCTTC.

This clone was observed a handful of times. The chain recombines TRBV19 with TRBJ2-2; 8 positions match TRBD1. The CDR3 is 12 amino acids. Germline CDR1 LNHDA, CDR2 SQIVND (reference sequence). The junction had 5 bases not matched to a gene; V was cut back by 9 bases and J by 8 bases. The CDR3 nucleotides are TGTGCCAGAAAGACAGGGGCGGGGGAGCTGTTTTTT. This codes for CARKTGAGELFF.

The V and J genes are TRBV28 and TRBJ2-3; TRBD2 matches 15 bases. CDR1 is MDHEN and CDR2 is SYDVKM in the germline V gene. CDR3 length: 16 amino acids. Trimming removed 10 bases from V and 3 bases from J; junction bases left unmatched: 8. The CDR3 spells CATRTSGRAYTDTQYF. Here the CDR3 DNA reads TGTGCCACCCGGACTAGCGGGAGGGCGTATACAGATACGCAGTATTTT.

CDR3 DNA sequence: TGTGCCAGCAGCGGGCGCGGGGACAGGGATGAAAAACTGTTTTTT. Encoded protein: CASSGRGDRDEKLFF. The V call is TRBV6-1, the J call TRBJ1-4, with 9 positions matching TRBD1. With 6 bases clipped from V and 6 bases from J, the junction kept 8 bases outside the gene matches. Per germline, CDR1 MNHNS and CDR2 SASEGT. The CDR3 has 15 amino acids.

The chain employs TRBV6-6 and TRBJ2-7; 9 bases line up with TRBD2. CDR1 and CDR2 from the germline V gene are MNHNY and SVGAGI (reference sequence). The ends lost 2 bases at V and 1 base at J; junction bases unmatched: 3. CDR3 length: 15 residues. This CDR3 is CASSYRAGGSYEQYF. CDR3 sequence (DNA): TGTGCCAGCAGTTACCGAGCGGGGGGTTCCTACGAGCAGTACTTC.

The chain is built from TRBV7-9 and TRBJ2-2, with TRBD2 matching 7 bases. This CDR3 region has 15 residues. Losses at the gene ends were 5 bases for V and 7 bases for J; bases not matched to a gene: 10. Germline V lookup: CDR1 SEHNR, CDR2 FQNEAQ (reference sequence). This CDR3 reads CASSPATGLLGELFF. The CDR3 DNA follows: TGTGCCAGCAGCCCCGCGACGGGACTACTCGGGGAGCTGTTTTTT. The full variable domain, with the rest looked up from reference TRBV7-9 and TRBJ2-2, is DTGVSQNPRHKITKRGQNVTFRCDPISEHNRLYWYRQTLGQGPEFLTYFQNEAQLEKSRLLSDRFSAERPKGSFSTLEIQRTEQGDSAMYLCASSPATGLLGELFFGEGSRLTVL.

The J gene is TRBJ1-1, the V gene TRBV6-1; D not certain. The V and J ends lost 2 bases and 3 bases respectively, with 10 bases between them. CDR3 length equals 14 residues. Germline CDR1 is MNHNS and CDR2 is SASEGT. CDR3 nucleotides: TGTGCCAGCAGTGAACGAGGGTGGGACACTGAAGCTTTCTTT. It specifies CASSERGWDTEAFF.

The chain carries TRBV13 and TRBJ1-2, with TRBD1 as a possible D gene (6 bases). Germline V gene lookup returns CDR1 PRHDT and CDR2 FYEKMQ (reference sequence). Between the trimmed V and J ends, which lost 4 bases and 7 bases, there was a span of 10 bases. CDR3 length equals 12 residues. CDR3 amino acids: CASSSRDIGYTF. The DNA of the CDR3 is TGTGCCAGCAGCTCTCGGGACATTGGCTACACCTTC.

V usage is TRBV2 and J usage is TRBJ1-1, with a possible D match to TRBD1 (6 bases). Trimming cost V 7 bases and J 0 bases, with 15 bases left between them. Per the germline V gene, CDR1 is SNHLY and CDR2 is FYNNEI. The CDR3 extends over 15 amino acids. The CDR3 loop reads CASTSFGTMNTEAFF. As DNA, the CDR3 is TGTGCCAGCACTTCATTCGGGACAATGAACACTGAAGCTTTCTTT.

This clone was counted between two and nine times. V and J are TRBV11-3 and TRBJ2-1; tentative D call: TRBD2 (6 bases). In germline, CDR1 is SGHNT, CDR2 YENEEA. The germline V and J ends were trimmed by 1 base and 2 bases, with 9 bases remaining between them. The CDR3 loop spans 15 amino acids. The CDR3 nucleotides are TGTGCCAGCAGCTTAGGAGGCGGGACCTACAATGAGCAGTTCTTC. This translates into CASSLGGGTYNEQFF.

This clone was observed a few times. The chain employs TRBV6-5 and TRBJ2-3, with TRBD1 matching over 7 bases. Per the germline V gene, CDR1 is MNHEY and CDR2 is SVGAGI. This CDR3 comprises 15 residues. V shed 6 bases, J shed 6 bases, and the junction held 12 bases outside the gene matches. The CDR3 DNA follows: TGTGCCAGCAGGCCTAGGGGGCTTGGGATGGATACGCAGTATTTT. Its translation: CASRPRGLGMDTQYF.

This sequence joins TRBV28 and TRBJ2-1; 7 bases match TRBD1. Germline values: CDR1 MDHEN, CDR2 SYDVKM. The CDR3 contains 14 residues. After removal of 6 bases from V and 3 bases from J, the junction contained 5 bases not matched to a gene. The CDR3 spells CASRTGTDYNEQFF. The CDR3, as DNA: TGTGCCAGCAGAACCGGGACAGACTACAATGAGCAGTTCTTC.

The chain carries TRBV9 and TRBJ2-3; D is unresolved. Germline lookup yields CDR1 SGDLS and CDR2 YYNGEE. The CDR3 consists of 14 residues. The V end was cut by 1 base, the J end by 3 bases, with 9 bases between. CDR3 sequence: CASSVRYSTDTQYF. The CDR3 DNA sequence: TGTGCCAGCAGCGTACGGTACTCTACAGATACGCAGTATTTT.

V gene TRBV7-5 combines with J gene TRBJ1-4. TRBV7-5 is shown as a pseudogene. The CDR3 contains 17 residues. The CDR3 DNA is TGTGTCAGAAGCGATCCCTACCATCAACCAACTAATGAAAAACTGTTTTTT. Translating gives CVRSDPYHQPTNEKLFF.

This chain connects TRBV25-1 to TRBJ2-2; TRBD2 might be the D (6 bases). Germline values: CDR1 MGHDK, CDR2 SYGVNS. V was shortened by 3 bases and J by 6 bases, with 11 bases between the two germline ends. The CDR3 consists of 14 residues. Here the CDR3 DNA reads TGTGCCAGCAGTGACAGGGAGGAAGCCGGGGAGCTGTTTTTT. Its translation is CASSDREEAGELFF.

In nucleotides, the CDR3 is TGTGCCACTTCCCGGGTTCAGGGCGAGCAGTACTTC. Translated, it gives CATSRVQGEQYF. The V and J genes are TRBV10-3 and TRBJ2-7, with TRBD1 as a possible D gene (5 bases). The CDR3 has 12 residues. CDR1 and CDR2 (germline): ENHRY, SYGVKD. V was pared by 10 bases and J by 6 bases, with 16 bases between.